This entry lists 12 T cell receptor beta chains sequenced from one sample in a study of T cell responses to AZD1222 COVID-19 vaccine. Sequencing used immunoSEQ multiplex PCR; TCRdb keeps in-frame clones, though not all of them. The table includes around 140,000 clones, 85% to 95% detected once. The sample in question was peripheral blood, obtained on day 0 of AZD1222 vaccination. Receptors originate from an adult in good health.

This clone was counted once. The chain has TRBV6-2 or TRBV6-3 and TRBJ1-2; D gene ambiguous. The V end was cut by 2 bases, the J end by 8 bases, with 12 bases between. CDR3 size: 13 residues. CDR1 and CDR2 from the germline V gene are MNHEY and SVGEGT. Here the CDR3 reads CASSYGFQRGYTF. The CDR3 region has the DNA TGTGCCAGCAGTTACGGGTTCCAACGGGGCTACACCTTC.

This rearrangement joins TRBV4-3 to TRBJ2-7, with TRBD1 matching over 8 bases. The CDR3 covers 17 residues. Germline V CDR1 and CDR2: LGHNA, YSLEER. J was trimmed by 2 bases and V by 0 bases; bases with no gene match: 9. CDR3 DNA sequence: TGCGCCAGCAGCCAAGAGATAAACAGGGGGACGCCCTACGAGCAGTACTTC. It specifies CASSQEINRGTPYEQYF.

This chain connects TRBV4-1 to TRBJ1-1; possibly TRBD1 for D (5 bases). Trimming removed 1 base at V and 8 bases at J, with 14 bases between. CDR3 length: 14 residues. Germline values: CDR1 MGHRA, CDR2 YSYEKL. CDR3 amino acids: CASSQVRSGEEAFF. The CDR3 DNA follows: TGCGCCAGCAGCCAAGTAAGATCGGGGGAGGAAGCTTTCTTT.

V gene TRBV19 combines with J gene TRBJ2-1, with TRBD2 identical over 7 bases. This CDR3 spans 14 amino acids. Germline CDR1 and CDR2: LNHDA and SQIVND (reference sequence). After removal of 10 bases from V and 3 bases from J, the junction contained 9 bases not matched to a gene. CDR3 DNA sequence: TGTGCCACCCAAGGACTAGACCTCTACAATGAGCAGTTCTTC. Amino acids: CATQGLDLYNEQFF.

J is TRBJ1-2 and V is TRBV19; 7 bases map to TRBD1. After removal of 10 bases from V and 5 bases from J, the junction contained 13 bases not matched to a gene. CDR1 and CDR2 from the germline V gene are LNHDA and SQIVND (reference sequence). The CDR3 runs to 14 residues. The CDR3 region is CAIREPGQRYGYTF. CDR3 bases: TGTGCCATCAGGGAGCCGGGACAGCGATATGGCTACACCTTC.

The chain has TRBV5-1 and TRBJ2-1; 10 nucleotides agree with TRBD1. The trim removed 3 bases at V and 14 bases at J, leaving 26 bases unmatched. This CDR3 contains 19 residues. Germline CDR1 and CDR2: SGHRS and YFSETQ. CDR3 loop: CASSSPGQGSSGAEAGEFF. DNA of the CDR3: TGCGCCAGCAGCTCTCCGGGACAGGGGAGTTCCGGGGCCGAAGCGGGAGAGTTCTTC. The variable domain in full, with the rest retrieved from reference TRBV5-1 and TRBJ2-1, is KAGVTQTPRYLIKTRGQQVTLSCSPISGHRSVSWYQQTPGQGLQFLFEYFSETQRNKGNFPGRFSGRQFSNSRSEMNVSTLELGDSALYLCASSSPGQGSSGAEAGEFFGPGTRLTVL.

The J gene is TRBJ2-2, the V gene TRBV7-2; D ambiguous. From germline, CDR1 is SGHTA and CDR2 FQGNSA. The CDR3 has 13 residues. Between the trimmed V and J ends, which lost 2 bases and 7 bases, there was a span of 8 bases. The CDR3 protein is CASSLQGLGELFF. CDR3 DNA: TGTGCCAGCAGCTTACAAGGTCTCGGGGAGCTGTTTTTT.

CDR3 in amino acids: CAWSAPGQGWNSPLHF. The CDR3, as DNA: TGTGCCTGGAGTGCCCCGGGACAGGGGTGGAATTCACCCCTCCACTTT. The chain has TRBV30 and TRBJ1-6; 10 positions match TRBD1. The V and J ends lost 1 base and 7 bases, in that order; junction bases with no gene match: 7. Per germline, CDR1 GTSNPN and CDR2 SVGIG (reference sequence). The CDR3 is 16 residues long.

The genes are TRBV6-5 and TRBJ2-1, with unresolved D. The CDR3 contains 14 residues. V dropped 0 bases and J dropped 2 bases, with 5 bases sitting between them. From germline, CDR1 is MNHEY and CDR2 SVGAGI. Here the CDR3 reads CASSYSSTYNEQFF. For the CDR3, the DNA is TGTGCCAGCAGTTACTCGTCAACCTACAATGAGCAGTTCTTC.

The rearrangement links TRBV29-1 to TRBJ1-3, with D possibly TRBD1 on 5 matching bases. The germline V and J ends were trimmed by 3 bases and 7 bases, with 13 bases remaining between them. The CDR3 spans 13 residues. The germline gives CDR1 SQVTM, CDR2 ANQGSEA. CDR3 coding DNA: TGCAGCGTTGAGGACAAATTTGGCAACACCATATATTTT. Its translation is CSVEDKFGNTIYF. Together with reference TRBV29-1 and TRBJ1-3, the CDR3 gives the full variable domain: SAVISQKPSRDICQRGTSLTIQCQVDSQVTMMFWYRQQPGQSLTLIATANQGSEATYESGFVIDKFPISRPNLTFSTLTVSNMSPEDSSIYLCSVEDKFGNTIYFGEGSWLTVV.

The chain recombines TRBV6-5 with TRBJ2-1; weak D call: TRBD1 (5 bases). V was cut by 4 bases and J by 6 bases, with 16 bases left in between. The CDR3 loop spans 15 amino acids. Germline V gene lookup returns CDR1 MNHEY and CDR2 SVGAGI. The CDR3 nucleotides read TGTGCCAGCAGTTCCCATGGCAGGGTGAGCAATGAGCAGTTCTTC. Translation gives CASSSHGRVSNEQFF.

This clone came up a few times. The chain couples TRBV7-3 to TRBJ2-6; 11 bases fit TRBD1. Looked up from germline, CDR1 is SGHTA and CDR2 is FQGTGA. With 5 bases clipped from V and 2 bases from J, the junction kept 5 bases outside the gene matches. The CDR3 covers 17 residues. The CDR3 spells CASSAGQGVTGANVLTF. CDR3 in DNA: TGTGCCAGCAGCGCGGGACAGGGGGTGACTGGGGCCAACGTCCTGACTTTC.